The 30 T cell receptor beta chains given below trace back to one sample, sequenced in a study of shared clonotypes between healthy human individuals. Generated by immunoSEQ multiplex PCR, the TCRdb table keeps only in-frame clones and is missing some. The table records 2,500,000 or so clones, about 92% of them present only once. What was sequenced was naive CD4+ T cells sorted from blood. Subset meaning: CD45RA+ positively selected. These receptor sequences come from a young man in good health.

The CDR3 loop is CASSLGRTYNEKLFF. The CDR3 DNA sequence: TGTGCCAGCAGCTTAGGCAGGACTTATAATGAAAAACTGTTTTTT. This chain uses TRBV7-9 with TRBJ1-4; D unresolved. The germline CDR1 and CDR2 sequences are SEHNR and FQNEAQ (reference sequence). The ends were cut back, 1 base at V and 4 bases at J, with 10 bases in the middle. This CDR3 is 15 amino acids long.

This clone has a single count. CDR3 sequence: CAISSGGLAMYEQYF. In nucleotides, the CDR3 is TGTGCCATATCGAGTGGGGGACTAGCGATGTACGAGCAGTACTTC. The chain joins TRBV7-9 to TRBJ2-7, with 10 bases aligning to TRBD2. V trimming: 10 bases; J trimming: 4 bases; junction bases outside the gene matches: 13. Germline CDR1 SEHNR, CDR2 FQNEAQ (reference sequence). The CDR3 is 15 amino acids.

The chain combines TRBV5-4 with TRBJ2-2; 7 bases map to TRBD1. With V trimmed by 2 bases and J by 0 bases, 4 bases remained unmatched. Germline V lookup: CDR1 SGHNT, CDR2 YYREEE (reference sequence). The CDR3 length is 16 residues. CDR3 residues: CASSLRTGPNTGELFF. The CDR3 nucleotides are TGTGCCAGCAGCTTAAGGACAGGACCGAACACCGGGGAGCTGTTTTTT.

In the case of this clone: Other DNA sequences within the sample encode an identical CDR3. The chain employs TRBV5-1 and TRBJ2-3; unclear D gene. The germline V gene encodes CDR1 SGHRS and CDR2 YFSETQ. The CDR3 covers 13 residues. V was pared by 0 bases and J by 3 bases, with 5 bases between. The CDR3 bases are TGCGCCAGCAGCTTGGGACCGACAGATACGCAGTATTTT. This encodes CASSLGPTDTQYF.

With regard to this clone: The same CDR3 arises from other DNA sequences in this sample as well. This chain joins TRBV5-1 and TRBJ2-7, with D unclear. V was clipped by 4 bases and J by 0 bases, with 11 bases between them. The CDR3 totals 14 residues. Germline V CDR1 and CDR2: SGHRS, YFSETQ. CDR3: CASSPTASSYEQYF. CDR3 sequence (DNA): TGCGCCAGCAGCCCGACGGCAAGCTCCTACGAGCAGTACTTC.

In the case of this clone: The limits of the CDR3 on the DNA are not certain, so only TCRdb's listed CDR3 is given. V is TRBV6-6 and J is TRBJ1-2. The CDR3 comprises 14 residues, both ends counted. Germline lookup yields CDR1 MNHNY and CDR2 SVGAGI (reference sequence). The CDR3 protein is CASSTSGILKGYTF.

Here the CDR3 reads CASSFRHRGGNQPQHF. The DNA for the CDR3 is TGTGCCAGCAGCTTCCGACACAGGGGGGGGAATCAGCCCCAGCATTTT. J is TRBJ1-5 and V is TRBV5-6, with 8 bases identical to TRBD1. This CDR3 contains 16 residues. With V trimmed by 2 bases and J by 4 bases, 8 bases remained unmatched. Germline V gives CDR1 SGHDT, CDR2 YYEEEE.

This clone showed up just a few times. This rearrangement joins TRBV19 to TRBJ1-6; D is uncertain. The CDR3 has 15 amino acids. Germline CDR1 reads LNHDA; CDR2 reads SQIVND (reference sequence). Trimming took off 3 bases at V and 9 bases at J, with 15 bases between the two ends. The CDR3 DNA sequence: TGTGCCAGTAGTATTTCGGGAGCGTATGCTTCACCCCTCCACTTT. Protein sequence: CASSISGAYASPLHF.

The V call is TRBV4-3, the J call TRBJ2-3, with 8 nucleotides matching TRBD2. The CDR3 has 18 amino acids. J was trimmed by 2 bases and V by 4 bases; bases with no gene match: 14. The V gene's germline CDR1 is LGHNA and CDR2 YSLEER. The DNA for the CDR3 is TGCGCCAGCAGCCGAGGTTGGACGACTAGCGCCGACACAGATACGCAGTATTTT. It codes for CASSRGWTTSADTDTQYF.

This chain's CDR3 is CASSLWPGGRDTDTQYF. CDR3 bases: TGTGCCAGCAGTTTATGGCCAGGGGGGCGGGACACAGATACGCAGTATTTT. V is TRBV28 and J is TRBJ2-3; D may be TRBD1 (7 bases). Looked up from germline, CDR1 is MDHEN and CDR2 is SYDVKM. The V end lost 0 bases, the J end lost 2 bases, and 15 bases lay between the germline ends. The CDR3 is 17 amino acids. The whole variable domain, remainder taken from reference TRBV28 and TRBJ2-3, is DVKVTQSSRYLVKRTGEKVFLECVQDMDHENMFWYRQDPGLGLRLIYFSYDVKMKEKGDIPEGYSVSREKKERFSLILESASTNQTSMYLCASSLWPGGRDTDTQYFGPGTRLTVL.

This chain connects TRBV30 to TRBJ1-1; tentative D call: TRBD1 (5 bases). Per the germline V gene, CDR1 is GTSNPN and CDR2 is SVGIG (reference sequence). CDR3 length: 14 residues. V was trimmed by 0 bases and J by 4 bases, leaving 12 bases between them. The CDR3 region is CAWSVARASTEAFF. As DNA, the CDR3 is TGTGCCTGGAGTGTCGCCAGGGCGAGCACTGAAGCTTTCTTT.

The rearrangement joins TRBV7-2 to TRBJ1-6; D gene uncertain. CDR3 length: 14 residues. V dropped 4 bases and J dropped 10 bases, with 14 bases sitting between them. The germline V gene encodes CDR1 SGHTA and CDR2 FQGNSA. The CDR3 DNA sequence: TGTGCCAGCAGCTCCGGGAGGTCGCAATCACCCCTCCACTTT. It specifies CASSSGRSQSPLHF.

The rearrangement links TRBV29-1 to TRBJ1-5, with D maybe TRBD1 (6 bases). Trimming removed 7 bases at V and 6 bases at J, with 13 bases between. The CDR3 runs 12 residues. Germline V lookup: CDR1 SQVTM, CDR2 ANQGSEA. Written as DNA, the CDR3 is TGCAGCGGAGGGGGGCAGGGTCAGCCCCAGCATTTT. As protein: CSGGGQGQPQHF.

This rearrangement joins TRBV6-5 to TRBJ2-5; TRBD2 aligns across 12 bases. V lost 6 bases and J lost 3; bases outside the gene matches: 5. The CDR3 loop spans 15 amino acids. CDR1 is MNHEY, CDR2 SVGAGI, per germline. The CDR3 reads CASSQLAGGKETQYF. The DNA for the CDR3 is TGTGCCAGCAGCCAACTAGCGGGGGGAAAAGAGACCCAGTACTTC.

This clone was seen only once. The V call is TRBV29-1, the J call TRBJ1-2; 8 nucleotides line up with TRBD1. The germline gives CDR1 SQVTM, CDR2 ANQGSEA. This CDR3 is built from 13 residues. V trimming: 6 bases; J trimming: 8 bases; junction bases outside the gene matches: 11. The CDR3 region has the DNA TGCAGCGTGGGGCAGGCAGGGGGCTGGGGCTACACCTTC. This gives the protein CSVGQAGGWGYTF.

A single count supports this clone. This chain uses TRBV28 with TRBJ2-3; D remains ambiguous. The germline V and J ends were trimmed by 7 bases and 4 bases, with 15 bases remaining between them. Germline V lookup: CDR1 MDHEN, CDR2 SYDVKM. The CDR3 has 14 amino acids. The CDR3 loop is CASIFGPNSDTQYF. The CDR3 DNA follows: TGTGCCAGCATTTTTGGCCCTAACTCAGATACGCAGTATTTT.

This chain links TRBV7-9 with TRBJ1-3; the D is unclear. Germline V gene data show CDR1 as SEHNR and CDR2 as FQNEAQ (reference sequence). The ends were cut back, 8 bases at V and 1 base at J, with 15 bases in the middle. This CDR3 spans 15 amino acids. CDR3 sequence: CASAGLVSSGNTIYF. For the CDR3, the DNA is TGTGCCAGCGCTGGACTGGTATCGTCTGGAAACACCATATATTTT.

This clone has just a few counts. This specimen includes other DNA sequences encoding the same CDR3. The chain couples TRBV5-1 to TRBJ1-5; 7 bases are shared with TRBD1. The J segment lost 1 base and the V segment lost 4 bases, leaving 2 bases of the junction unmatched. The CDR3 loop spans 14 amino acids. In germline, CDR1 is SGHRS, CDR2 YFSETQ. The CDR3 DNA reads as TGCGCCAGCAGCCCGGGACAGAGCAATCAGCCCCAGCATTTT. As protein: CASSPGQSNQPQHF.

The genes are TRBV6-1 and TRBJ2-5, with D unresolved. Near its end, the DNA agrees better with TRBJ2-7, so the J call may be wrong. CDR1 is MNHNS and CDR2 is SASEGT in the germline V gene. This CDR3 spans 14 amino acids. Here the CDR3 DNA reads TGTGCCAGCAGTGCCCCTGTGAGCTCCTACGAGCAGTACTTC. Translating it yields CASSAPVSSYEQYF.

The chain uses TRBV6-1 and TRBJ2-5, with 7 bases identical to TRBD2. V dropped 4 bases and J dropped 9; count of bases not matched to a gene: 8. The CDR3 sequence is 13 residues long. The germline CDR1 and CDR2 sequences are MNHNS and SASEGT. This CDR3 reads CASSGGGVFSQYF. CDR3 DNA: TGTGCCAGCAGTGGGGGGGGAGTGTTCTCCCAGTACTTC.

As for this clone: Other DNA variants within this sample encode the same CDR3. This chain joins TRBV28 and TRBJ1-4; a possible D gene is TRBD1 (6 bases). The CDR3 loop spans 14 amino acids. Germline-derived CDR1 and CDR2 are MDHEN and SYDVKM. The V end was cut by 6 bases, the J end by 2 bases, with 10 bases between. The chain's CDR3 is CASSLGGTNEKLFF. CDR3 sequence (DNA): TGTGCCAGCAGCCTGGGGGGCACTAATGAAAAACTGTTTTTT.

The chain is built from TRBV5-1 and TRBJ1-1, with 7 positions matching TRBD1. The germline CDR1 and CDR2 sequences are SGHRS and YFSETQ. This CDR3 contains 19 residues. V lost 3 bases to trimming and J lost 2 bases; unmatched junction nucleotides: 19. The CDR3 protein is CASSSQRGLNRATNTEAFF. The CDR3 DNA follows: TGCGCCAGCAGCTCCCAGAGGGGGCTTAACAGGGCTACTAACACTGAAGCTTTCTTT.

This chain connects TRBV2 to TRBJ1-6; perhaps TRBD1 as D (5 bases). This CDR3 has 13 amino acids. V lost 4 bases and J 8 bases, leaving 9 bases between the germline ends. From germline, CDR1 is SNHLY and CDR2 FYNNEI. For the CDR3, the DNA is TGTGCCAGCAGTGCGGGGGTTGATTCACCCCTCCACTTT. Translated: CASSAGVDSPLHF.

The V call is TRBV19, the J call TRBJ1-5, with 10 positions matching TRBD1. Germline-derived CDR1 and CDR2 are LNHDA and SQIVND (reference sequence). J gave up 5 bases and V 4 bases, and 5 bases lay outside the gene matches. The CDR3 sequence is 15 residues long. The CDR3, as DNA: TGTGCCAGTAGTACGACAGGGGGCGGGTATCAGCCCCAGCATTTT. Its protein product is CASSTTGGGYQPQHF.

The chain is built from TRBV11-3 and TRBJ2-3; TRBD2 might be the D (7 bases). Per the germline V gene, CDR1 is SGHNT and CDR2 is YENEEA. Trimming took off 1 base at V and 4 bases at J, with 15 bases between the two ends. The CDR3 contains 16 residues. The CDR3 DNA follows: TGTGCCAGCAGCTTAGGCGGGGGCCGAGGGGCAGATACGCAGTATTTT. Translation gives CASSLGGGRGADTQYF.

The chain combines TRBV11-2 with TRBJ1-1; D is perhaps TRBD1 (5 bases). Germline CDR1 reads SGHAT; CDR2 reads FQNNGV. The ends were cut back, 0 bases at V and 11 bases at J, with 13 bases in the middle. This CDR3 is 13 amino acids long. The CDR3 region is CASSLDLQGLAFF. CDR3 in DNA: TGTGCCAGCAGCTTAGATCTTCAGGGATTGGCTTTCTTT.

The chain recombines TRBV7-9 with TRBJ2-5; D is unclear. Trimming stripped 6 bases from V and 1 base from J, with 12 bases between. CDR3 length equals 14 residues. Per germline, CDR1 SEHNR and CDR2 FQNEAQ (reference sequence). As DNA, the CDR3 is TGTGCCAGCAGGGTGGGTCGGCTCCAAGAGACCCAGTACTTC. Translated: CASRVGRLQETQYF.

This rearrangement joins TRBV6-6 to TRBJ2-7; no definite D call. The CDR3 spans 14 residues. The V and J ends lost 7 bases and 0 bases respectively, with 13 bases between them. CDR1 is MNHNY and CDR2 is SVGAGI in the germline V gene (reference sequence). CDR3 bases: TGTGCCAGCATGAAGGTACATCTCTCCTACGAGCAGTACTTC. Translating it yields CASMKVHLSYEQYF.

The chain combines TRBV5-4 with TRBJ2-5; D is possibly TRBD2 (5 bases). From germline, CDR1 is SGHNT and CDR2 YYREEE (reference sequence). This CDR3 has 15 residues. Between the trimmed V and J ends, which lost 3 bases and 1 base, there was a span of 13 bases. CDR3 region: CASSSPGFVQETQYF. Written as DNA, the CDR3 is TGTGCCAGCAGCTCGCCGGGATTTGTCCAAGAGACCCAGTACTTC.

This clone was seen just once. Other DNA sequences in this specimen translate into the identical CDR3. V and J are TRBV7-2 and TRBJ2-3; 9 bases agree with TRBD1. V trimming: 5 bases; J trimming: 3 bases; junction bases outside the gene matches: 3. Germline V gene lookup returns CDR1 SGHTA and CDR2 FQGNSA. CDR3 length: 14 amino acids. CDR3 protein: CASSPDRGTDTQYF. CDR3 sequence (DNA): TGTGCCAGCAGCCCGGACAGGGGAACAGATACGCAGTATTTT.